The rows below give T cell receptor beta chains drawn from one sample of a study of blood T cell repertoires in COVID-19. Measured with immunoSEQ multiplex PCR; TCRdb has only the in-frame clones, and not every one. The sample lists approximately 230,000 clones, approximately 83% occurring once. What was sequenced was peripheral blood. These receptors were obtained from a man aged 80 or over with acute or convalescent COVID-19. The CDR3 runs from the conserved cysteine through the conserved F or W. A D gene is named only where the DNA matches it firmly. A row's size may be missing; if present it is once, few, many or a size class.

>TRBV3-1/TRBV3-2|.|TRBJ1-2|.
TGTGCCAGCAGCCCCGGGACTGCCTATGGCTACACCTTC
CASSPGTAYGYTF
>TRBV9|.|TRBJ2-2|TRBD1
TGTGCCAGCAGCGTAGAGGGACAGGGGATCACCGGGGAGCTGTTTTTT
CASSVEGQGITGELFF
>TRBV6-5|.|TRBJ2-7|TRBD2
TGTGCCAGTGGACTAGCGGGGGGCGAGCAGTACTTC
CASGLAGGEQYF
>TRBV7-9|.|TRBJ2-5|.
TGTGCCAGCAGCCTATGGACAGCGGCGTACCAAGAGACCCAGTACTTC
CASSLWTAAYQETQYF
>TRBV18|.|TRBJ2-3|.
TGTGCCAGCTCACCACCGCAGACAGATACGCAGTATTTT
CASSPPQTDTQYF
>TRBV5-1|.|TRBJ2-1|TRBD1
TGCGCCAGCAGCTCAGGACAGGGTAATTACAATGAGCAGTTCTTC
CASSSGQGNYNEQFF
>TRBV3-1/TRBV3-2|once|TRBJ1-5|.
TGTGCCAGCAGCCAAGATCCGAGGGGGAATCAGCCCCAGCATTTT
CASSQDPRGNQPQHF
>TRBV6-5|.|TRBJ1-2|TRBD1
TGTGCCAGCAGTCCACAGGGGGCACGGGGCTACACCTTC
CASSPQGARGYTF
>TRBV5-8|.|TRBJ1-2|TRBD1
TGTGCCAGCAGCTACGACAGGGACTATGGCTACACCTTC
CASSYDRDYGYTF
>TRBV14|.|TRBJ1-2|TRBD1
TGTGCCAGCAGCCAAGATCCCCGGGACAGGGGATATGGCTACACCTTC
CASSQDPRDRGYGYTF
>TRBV15|.|TRBJ2-7|.
TGTGCCACCAGCTCACGCGGGGTCTCCTACGAGCAGTACTTC
CATSSRGVSYEQYF
>TRBV5-1|.|TRBJ1-3|.
TGCGCCAGCAGCTTGGGACAGGTACCAACTGGAAACACCATATATTTT
CASSLGQVPTGNTIYF
>TRBV2|.|TRBJ1-5|TRBD1
TGTGCCAGCAGTGGCCGGGACAGGGGTCAGCCCCAGCATTTT
CASSGRDRGQPQHF
>TRBV19|few|TRBJ1-4|.
TGTGCCAGTAGTAAAGGGGACTCAACTAATGAAAAACTGTTTTTT
CASSKGDSTNEKLFF
>TRBV28|.|TRBJ1-2|.
TGTGCCAGCAGTTTACTACAGAACTATGGCTACACCTTC
CASSLLQNYGYTF
>TRBV7-9|.|TRBJ2-2|TRBD1
TGTGCCAGCAGCTTAGGACAGGGGGCGAACACCGGGGAGCTGTTTTTT
CASSLGQGANTGELFF
>TRBV6-1|.|TRBJ2-2|TRBD2
TGTGCCAGCAGTGAAGGTGGCGGGGGCACCGGGGAGCTGTTTTTT
CASSEGGGGTGELFF
>TRBV24-1|.|TRBJ1-5|.
TGTGCCACCAGTGATCGCAGGGGTAGCAATCAGCCCCAGCATTTT
CATSDRRGSNQPQHF
>TRBV9|.|TRBJ1-5|TRBD1
TGTGCCAGCAGCGTGGTAGACAGGGGCCCAAACAATCAGCCCCAGCATTTT
CASSVVDRGPNNQPQHF
>TRBV4-2|.|TRBJ1-5|TRBD1
TGTGCCAGCAGCCAGGACAGGGGCCATCAGCCCCAGCATTTT
CASSQDRGHQPQHF
>TRBV6-5|.|TRBJ1-2|TRBD1
TGTGCCAGCAGTTCGACAGGGGCGAACTATGGCTACACCTTC
CASSSTGANYGYTF
>TRBV19|.|TRBJ1-2|TRBD1
TGTGCCAGTAGTCCTTTCTTGACAGGGATAAAGGATGGCTACACCTTC
CASSPFLTGIKDGYTF
>TRBV30|.|TRBJ1-2|.
TGTGCCTGGGAAGGGGCCACGTGGGGCGGTGGCTACACCTTC
CAWEGATWGGGYTF
>TRBV19|.|TRBJ2-7|TRBD2
TGTGCCAGTAGTATCAGAGGTAGCGGGAGGGCCAGGGACGAGCAGTACTTC
CASSIRGSGRARDEQYF
>TRBV18|.|TRBJ2-7|TRBD1
TGTGCCAGCTCACCTGACAGGGGCCCCTACGAGCAGTACTTC
CASSPDRGPYEQYF